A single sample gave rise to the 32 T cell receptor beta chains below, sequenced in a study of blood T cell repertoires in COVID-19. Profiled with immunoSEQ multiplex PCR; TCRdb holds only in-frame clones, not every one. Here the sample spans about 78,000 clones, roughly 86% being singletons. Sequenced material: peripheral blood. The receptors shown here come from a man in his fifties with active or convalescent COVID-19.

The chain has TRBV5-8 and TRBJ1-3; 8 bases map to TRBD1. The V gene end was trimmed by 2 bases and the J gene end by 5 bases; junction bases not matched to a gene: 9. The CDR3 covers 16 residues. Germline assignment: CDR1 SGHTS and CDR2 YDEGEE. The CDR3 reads CASSLYRGGVRNTIYF. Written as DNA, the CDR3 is TGTGCCAGCAGCTTATACAGGGGGGGAGTCCGAAACACCATATATTTT.

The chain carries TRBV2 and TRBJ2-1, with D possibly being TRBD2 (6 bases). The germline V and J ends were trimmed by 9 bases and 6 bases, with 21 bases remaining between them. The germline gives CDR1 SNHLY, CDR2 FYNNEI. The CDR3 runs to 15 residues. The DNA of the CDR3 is TGTGCCAGTTCCCGGGATGGCGGGGCCTTCAATGAGCAGTTCTTC. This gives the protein CASSRDGGAFNEQFF.

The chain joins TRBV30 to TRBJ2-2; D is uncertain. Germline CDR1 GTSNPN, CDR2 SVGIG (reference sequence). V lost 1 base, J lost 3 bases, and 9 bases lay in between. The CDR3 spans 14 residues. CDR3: CAWSALHYTGELFF. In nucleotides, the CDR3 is TGTGCCTGGAGTGCTCTTCACTACACCGGGGAGCTGTTTTTT.

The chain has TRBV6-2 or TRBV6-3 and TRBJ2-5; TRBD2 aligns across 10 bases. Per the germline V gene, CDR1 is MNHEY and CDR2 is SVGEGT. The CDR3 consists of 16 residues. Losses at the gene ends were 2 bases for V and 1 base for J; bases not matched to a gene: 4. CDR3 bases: TGTGCCAGCAGTTACAGGAGCGGGGGGGCCCAAGAGACCCAGTACTTC. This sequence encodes CASSYRSGGAQETQYF.

This chain's CDR3 is CASSVSEGGINQPQHF. The DNA for the CDR3 is TGTGCCAGCAGTGTGTCAGAGGGCGGTATTAATCAGCCCCAGCATTTT. V usage is TRBV6-1 and J usage is TRBJ1-5, with no clear D. V gave up 4 bases and J gave up 4 bases, with 17 bases separating them. The CDR3 runs 16 residues. Germline V gives CDR1 MNHNS, CDR2 SASEGT.

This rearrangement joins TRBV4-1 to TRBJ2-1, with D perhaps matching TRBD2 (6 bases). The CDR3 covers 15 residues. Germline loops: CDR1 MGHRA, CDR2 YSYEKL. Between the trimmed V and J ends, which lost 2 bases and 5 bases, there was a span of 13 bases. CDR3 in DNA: TGCGCCAGCAGCCAATGGTTGGAGGGTAACAATGAGCAGTTCTTC. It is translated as CASSQWLEGNNEQFF.

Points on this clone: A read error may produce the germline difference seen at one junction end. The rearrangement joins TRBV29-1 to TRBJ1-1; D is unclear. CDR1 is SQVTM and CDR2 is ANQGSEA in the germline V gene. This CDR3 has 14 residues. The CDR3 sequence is CSVEDWQSETYHRF. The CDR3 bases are TGCAGCGTTGAAGATTGGCAGTCCGAAACATACCATCGATTT.

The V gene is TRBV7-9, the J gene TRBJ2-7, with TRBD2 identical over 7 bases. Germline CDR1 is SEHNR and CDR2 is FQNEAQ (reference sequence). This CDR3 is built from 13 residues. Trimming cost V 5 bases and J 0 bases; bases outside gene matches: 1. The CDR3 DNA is TGTGCCAGCAGCCCGGGAGGCTCCTACGAGCAGTACGTC. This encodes CASSPGGSYEQYV.

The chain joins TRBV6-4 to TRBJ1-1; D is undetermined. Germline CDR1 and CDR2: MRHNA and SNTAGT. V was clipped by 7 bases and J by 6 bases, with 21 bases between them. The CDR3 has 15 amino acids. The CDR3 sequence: CASTGGRAWKSEAFF. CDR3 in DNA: TGTGCCAGCACCGGCGGGAGGGCGTGGAAATCTGAAGCTTTCTTT.

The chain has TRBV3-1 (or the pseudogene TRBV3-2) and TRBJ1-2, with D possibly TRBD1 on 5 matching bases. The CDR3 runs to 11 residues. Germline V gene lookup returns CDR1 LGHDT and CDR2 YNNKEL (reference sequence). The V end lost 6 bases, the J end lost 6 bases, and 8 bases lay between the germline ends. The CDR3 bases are TGTGCCAGCAGTACACAGGATGGCTACACCTTC. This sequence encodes CASSTQDGYTF.

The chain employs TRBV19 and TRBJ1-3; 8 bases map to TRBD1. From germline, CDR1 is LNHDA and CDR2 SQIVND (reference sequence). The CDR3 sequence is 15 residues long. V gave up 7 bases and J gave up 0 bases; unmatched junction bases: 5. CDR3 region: CASNQGASSGNTIYF. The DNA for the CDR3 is TGTGCCAGTAATCAGGGGGCGAGCTCTGGAAACACCATATATTTT. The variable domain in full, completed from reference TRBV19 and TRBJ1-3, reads DGGITQSPKYLFRKEGQNVTLSCEQNLNHDAMYWYRQDPGQGLRLIYYSQIVNDFQKGDIAEGYSVSREKKESFPLTVTSAQKNPTAFYLCASNQGASSGNTIYFGEGSWLTVV.

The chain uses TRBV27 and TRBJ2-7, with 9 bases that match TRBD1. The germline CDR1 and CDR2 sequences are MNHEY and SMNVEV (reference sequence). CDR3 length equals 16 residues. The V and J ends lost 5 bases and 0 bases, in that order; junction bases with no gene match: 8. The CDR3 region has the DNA TGTGCCAGCAGTCCAAGGGGACAGGGTTCCTCCTACGAGCAGTACTTC. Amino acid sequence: CASSPRGQGSSYEQYF.

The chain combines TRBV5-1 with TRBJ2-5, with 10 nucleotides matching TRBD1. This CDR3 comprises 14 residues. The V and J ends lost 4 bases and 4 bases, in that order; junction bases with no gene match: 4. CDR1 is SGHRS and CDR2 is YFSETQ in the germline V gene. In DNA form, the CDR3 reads TGCGCCAGCAGCCTGACAGGGGGCTTAGAGACCCAGTACTTC. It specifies CASSLTGGLETQYF.

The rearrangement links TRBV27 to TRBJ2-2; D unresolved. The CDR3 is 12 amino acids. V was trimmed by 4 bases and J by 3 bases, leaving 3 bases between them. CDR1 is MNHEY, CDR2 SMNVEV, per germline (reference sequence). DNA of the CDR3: TGTGCCAGCAGTTCCTACACCGGGGAGCTGTTTTTT. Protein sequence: CASSSYTGELFF.

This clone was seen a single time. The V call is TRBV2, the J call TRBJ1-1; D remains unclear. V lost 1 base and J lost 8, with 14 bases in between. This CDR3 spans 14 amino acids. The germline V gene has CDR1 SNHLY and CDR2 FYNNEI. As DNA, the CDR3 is TGTGCCAGCAGTGAAGTTGGGCAGACACGGGAAGCTTTCTTT. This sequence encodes CASSEVGQTREAFF. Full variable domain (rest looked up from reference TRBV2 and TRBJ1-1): EPEVTQTPSHQVTQMGQEVILRCVPISNHLYFYWYRQILGQKVEFLVSFYNNEISEKSEIFDDQFSVERPDGSNFTLKIRSTKLEDSAMYFCASSEVGQTREAFFGQGTRLTVV.

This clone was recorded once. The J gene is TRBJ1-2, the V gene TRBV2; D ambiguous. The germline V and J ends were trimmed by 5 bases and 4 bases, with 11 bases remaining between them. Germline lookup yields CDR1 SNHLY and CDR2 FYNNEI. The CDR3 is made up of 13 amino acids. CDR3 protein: CASSQQSLYGYTF. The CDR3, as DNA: TGTGCCAGCAGTCAACAGTCTCTCTATGGCTACACCTTC.

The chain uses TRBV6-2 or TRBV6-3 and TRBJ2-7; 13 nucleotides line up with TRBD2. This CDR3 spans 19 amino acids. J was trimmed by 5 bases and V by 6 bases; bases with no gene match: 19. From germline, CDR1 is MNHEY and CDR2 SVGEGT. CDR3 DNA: TGTGCCAGCAGCCGCGCGACTAGCGGGGGGACTTACCCTAAGAACGAGCAGTACTTC. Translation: CASSRATSGGTYPKNEQYF.

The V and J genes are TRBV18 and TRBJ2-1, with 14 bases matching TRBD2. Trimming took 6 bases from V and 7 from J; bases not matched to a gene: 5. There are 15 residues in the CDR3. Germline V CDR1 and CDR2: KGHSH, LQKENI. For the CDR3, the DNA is TGTGCCAGCTCCCTTGGACTAGCGGGGGGTAATGAGCAGTTCTTC. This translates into CASSLGLAGGNEQFF.

CDR3 loop: CATSWTENTGELFF. The CDR3 coding sequence is TGTGCCACCAGCTGGACAGAGAACACCGGGGAGCTGTTTTTT. V usage is TRBV15 and J usage is TRBJ2-2; possibly TRBD1 for D (6 bases). The CDR3 spans 14 residues. The germline CDR1 and CDR2 sequences are LNHNV and YYDKDF (reference sequence). V lost 5 bases and J lost 1, with 8 bases in between.

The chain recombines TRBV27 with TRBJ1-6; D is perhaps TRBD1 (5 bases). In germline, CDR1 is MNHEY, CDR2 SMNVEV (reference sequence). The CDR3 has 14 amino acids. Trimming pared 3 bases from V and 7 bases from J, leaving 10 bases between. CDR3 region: CASSLGGVNSPLHF. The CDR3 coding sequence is TGTGCCAGCAGTTTGGGGGGAGTAAATTCACCCCTCCACTTT.

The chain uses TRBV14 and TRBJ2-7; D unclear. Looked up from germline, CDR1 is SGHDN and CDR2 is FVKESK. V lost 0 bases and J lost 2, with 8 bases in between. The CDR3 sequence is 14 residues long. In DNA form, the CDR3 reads TGTGCCAGCAGCCAAGATTCGGTAACCTACGAGCAGTACTTC. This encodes CASSQDSVTYEQYF.

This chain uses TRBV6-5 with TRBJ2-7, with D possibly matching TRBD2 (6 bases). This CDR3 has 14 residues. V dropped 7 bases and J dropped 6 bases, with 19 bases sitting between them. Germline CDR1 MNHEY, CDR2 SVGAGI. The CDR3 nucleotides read TGTGCCAGCACCTCCCGGGGAGGCTCCCCCGAGCAGTACTTC. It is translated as CASTSRGGSPEQYF.

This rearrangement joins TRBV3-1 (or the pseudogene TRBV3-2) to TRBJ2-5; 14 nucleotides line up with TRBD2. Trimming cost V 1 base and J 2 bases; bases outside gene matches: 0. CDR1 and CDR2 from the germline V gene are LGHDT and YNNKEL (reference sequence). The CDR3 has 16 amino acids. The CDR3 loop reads CASSQGLAGGQETQYF. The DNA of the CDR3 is TGTGCCAGCAGCCAAGGACTAGCGGGGGGGCAAGAGACCCAGTACTTC.

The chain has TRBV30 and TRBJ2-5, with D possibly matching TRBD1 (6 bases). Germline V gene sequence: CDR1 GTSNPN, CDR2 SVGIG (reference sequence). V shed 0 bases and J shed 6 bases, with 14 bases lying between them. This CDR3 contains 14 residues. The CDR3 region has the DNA TGTGCCTGGAGTGTCGGGGCAGGGGCAAAGACCCAGTACTTC. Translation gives CAWSVGAGAKTQYF.

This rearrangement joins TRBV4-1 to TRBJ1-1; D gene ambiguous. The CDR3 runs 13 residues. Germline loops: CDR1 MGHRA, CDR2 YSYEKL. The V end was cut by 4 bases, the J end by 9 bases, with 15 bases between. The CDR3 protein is CASSLSEDQKAFF. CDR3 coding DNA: TGCGCCAGCAGCCTCAGTGAGGATCAAAAAGCTTTCTTT.

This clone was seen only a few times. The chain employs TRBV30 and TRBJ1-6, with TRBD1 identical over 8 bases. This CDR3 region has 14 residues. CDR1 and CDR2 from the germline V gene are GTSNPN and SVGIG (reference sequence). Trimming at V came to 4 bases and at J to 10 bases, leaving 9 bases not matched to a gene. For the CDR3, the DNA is TGTGCCTGGAAATTGGCAGGGGGCGAATCACCCCTCCACTTT. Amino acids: CAWKLAGGESPLHF. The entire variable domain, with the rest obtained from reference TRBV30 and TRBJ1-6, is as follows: SQTIHQWPATLVQPVGSPLSLECTVEGTSNPNLYWYRQAAGRGLQLLFYSVGIGQISSEVPQNLSASRPQDRQFILSSKKLLLSDSGFYLCAWKLAGGESPLHFGNGTRLTVT.

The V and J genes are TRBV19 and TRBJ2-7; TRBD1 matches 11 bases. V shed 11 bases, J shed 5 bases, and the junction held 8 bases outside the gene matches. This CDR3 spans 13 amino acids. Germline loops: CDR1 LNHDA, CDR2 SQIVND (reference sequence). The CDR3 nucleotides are TGTGCCGCGGCGGGGACAGGGGGTCACGAGCAGTACTTC. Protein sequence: CAAAGTGGHEQYF. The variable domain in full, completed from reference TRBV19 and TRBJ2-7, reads DGGITQSPKYLFRKEGQNVTLSCEQNLNHDAMYWYRQDPGQGLRLIYYSQIVNDFQKGDIAEGYSVSREKKESFPLTVTSAQKNPTAFYLCAAAGTGGHEQYFGPGTRLTVT.

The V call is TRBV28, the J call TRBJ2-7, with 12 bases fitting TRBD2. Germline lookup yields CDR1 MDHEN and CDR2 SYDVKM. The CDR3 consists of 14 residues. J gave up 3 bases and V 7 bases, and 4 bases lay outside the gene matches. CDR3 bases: TGTGCCAGCACCCGGACTAGCGGGGTCTACGAGCAGTACTTC. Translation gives CASTRTSGVYEQYF.

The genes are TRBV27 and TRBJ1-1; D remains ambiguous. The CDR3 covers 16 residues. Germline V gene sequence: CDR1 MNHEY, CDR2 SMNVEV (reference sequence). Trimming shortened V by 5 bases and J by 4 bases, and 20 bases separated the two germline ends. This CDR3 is CASSKSGVVFSTEAFF. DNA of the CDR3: TGTGCCAGCAGTAAATCCGGGGTGGTTTTTAGCACTGAAGCTTTCTTT.

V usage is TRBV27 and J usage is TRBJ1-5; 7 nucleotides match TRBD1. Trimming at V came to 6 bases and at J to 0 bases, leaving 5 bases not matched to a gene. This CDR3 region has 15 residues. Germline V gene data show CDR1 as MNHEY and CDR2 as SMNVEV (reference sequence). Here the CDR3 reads CASSRGTVSNQPQHF. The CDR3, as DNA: TGTGCCAGCAGCCGCGGGACAGTTAGCAATCAGCCCCAGCATTTT.

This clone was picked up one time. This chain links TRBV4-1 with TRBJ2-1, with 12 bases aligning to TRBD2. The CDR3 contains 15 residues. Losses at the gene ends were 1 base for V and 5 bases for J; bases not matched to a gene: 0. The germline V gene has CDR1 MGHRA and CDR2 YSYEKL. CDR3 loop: CASSQGLAGDNEQFF. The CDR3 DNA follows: TGCGCCAGCAGCCAAGGACTAGCGGGGGACAATGAGCAGTTCTTC.

The CDR3 protein is CASSLSVGGTDTQYF. The CDR3 DNA follows: TGTGCCAGCAGCTTATCGGTAGGGGGCACAGATACGCAGTATTTT. The rearrangement joins TRBV7-2 to TRBJ2-3, with a tentative D call TRBD1 (5 bases). CDR3 length: 15 amino acids. CDR1 SGHTA and CDR2 FQGNSA come from the germline V gene. V lost 2 bases and J 1 base, leaving 10 bases between the germline ends.